This entry is about one T cell receptor beta chain. As yet, its antigen is unknown. The data stem from a study of post-analysis software for immune sequencing data. Overall study findings and caveats: Five or six TRBV segments were significantly more frequent in patients than in controls. TRBV5-6, TRBV5-1 and TRBV20-1 were among these segments.

Carried by the TCR beta cDNA libraries were unique molecular identifiers. TCRdb recomputed calls from the PCR reads with MiXCR, one row per CDR3 protein. Of a few hundred thousand distinct CDR3 sequences listed, roughly a third are singletons. The CDR3 runs 15 residues. CDR1 MDHEN and CDR2 SYDVKM come from the germline V gene. The chain couples TRBV28 to TRBJ2-4, with D unresolved. TRBJ2-5 explains the end of the DNA better; the J call may be wrong. This TCR came from a girl under 18 with multiple sclerosis. Sequences were obtained from blood. The chain's CDR3 is CASSPLKVAKETQYF. The DNA of the CDR3 is TGTGCCAGCAGTCCCTTGAAGGTCGCGAAAGAGACCCAGTACTTC.